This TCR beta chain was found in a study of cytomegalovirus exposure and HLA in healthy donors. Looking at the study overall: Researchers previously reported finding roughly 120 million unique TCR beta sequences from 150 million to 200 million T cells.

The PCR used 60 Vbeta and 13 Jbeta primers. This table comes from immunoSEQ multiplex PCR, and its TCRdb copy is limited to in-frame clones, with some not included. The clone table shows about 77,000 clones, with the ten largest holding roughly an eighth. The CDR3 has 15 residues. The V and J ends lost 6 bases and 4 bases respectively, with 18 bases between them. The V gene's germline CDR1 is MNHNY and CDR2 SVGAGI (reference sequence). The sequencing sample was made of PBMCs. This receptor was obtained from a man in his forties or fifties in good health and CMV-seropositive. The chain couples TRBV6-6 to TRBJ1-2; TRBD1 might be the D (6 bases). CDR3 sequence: CASSPGGGAIYGYTF. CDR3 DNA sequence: TGTGCCAGCAGCCCCGGTGGGGGCGCTATCTATGGCTACACCTTC.